The source of this TCR beta chain is a study of cytomegalovirus exposure and HLA in healthy donors. Study summary: Assignment to the Caucasian-associated ancestry cluster applied to 81% of the approximately 360 genotyped donors. Study-wide findings and caveats: At a 0.05 false discovery rate, a later analysis found 15,000 to 20,000 TCR beta sequences to be associated with HLA alleles.

Primers for the PCR totalled 60 Vbeta and 13 Jbeta. Clones were read by immunoSEQ multiplex PCR, and TCRdb kept only the in-frame ones, dropping some. The sample contains roughly 190,000 clones, approximately 80% of which appear only once. A note on this clone: The antigen remains unidentified.

Germline V lookup: CDR1 SQVTM, CDR2 ANQGSEA. This CDR3 region has 13 residues. The junction had 4 bases not matched to a gene; V was cut back by 4 bases and J by 2 bases. The V gene is TRBV29-1, the J gene TRBJ1-2; 7 nucleotides match TRBD1. Sample: PBMCs. The source of this sequence is a woman between 25 and 40 years old in good health and CMV-seropositive. The CDR3 reads CSVATTGNYGYTF. The CDR3 bases are TGCAGCGTTGCGACGACAGGGAACTATGGCTACACCTTC.